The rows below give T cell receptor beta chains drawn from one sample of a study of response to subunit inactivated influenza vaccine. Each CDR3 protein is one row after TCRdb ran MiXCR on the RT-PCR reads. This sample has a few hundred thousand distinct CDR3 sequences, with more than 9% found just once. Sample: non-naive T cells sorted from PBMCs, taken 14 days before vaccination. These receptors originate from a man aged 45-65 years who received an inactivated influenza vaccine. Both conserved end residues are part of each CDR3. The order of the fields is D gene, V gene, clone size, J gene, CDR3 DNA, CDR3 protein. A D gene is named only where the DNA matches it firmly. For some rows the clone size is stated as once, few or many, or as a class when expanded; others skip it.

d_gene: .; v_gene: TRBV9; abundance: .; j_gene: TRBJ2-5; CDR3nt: TGTGCCAGCAGCCGCGAGGGCATGGGGGAGACCCAGTACTTC; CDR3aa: CASSREGMGETQYF
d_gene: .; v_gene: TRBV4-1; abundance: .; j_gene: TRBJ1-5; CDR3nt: TGCGCCAGCAGCCTATCAGGGATTCAGCCCCAGCATTTT; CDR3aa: CASSLSGIQPQHF
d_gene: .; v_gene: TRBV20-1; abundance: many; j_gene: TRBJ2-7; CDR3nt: TGCAGTGCTAGATTAGACGAGCAGTACTTC; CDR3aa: CSARLDEQYF
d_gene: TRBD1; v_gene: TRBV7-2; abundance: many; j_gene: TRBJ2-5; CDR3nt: TGTGCCAGCAGCTTGAACAGGGGGCAGGTGGAGACCCAGTACTTC; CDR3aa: CASSLNRGQVETQYF
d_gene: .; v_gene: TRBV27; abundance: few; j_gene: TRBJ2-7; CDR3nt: TGTGCCAGCAGCCCCCCTCCCTTTTACGAGCAGTACTTC; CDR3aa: CASSPPPFYEQYF
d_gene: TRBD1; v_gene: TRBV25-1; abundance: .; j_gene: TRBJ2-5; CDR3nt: TGTGCCAGCAGTAGACAGGGAAGTCGTATGGAGACCCAGTACTTC; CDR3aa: CASSRQGSRMETQYF
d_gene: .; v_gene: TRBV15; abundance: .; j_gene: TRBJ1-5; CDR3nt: TGTGCCACCAGCAGAGAGGGACCGGGGATGACCCAGCATTTT; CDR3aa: CATSREGPGMTQHF
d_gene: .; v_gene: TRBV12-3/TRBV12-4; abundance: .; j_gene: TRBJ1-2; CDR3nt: TGTGCCAGCAGTGCCCTTACAGGGTTCCACTATGGCTACACCTTC; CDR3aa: CASSALTGFHYGYTF
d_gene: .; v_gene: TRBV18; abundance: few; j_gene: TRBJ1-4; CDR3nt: TGTGCCAGCTCACCACGGCCAAAGGAAGAAAAACTGTTTTTT; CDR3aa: CASSPRPKEEKLFF
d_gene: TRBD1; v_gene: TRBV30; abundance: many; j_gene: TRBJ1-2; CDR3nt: TGTGCCTGGACTCTCCGGGACAGGATTCATGGCTACACCTTC; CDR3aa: CAWTLRDRIHGYTF
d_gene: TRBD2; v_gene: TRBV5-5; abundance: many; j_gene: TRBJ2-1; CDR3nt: TGTGCCAGCAGCACTAGCGGGAGAAGCTCCTACAATGAGCAGTTCTTC; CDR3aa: CASSTSGRSSYNEQFF
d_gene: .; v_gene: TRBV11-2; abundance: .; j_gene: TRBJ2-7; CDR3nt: TGTGCCAGCAGCTTAGATCCAGGACAATACTACGAGCAGTACTTC; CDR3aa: CASSLDPGQYYEQYF
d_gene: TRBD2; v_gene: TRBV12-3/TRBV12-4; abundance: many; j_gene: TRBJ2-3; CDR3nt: TGTGCCAGCAGCCTCACTAGCGGGGGTTTTCAAGATACGCAGTATTTT; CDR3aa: CASSLTSGGFQDTQYF
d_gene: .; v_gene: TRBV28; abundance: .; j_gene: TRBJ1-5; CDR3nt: TGTGCCAGCAGTTTTCGGGGAGTAAGGGATCAGCCCCAGCATTTT; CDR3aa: CASSFRGVRDQPQHF
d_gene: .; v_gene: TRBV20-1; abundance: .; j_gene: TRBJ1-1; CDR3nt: TGCAGTGCTAAAGGACAGCACACTGAAGCTTTCTTT; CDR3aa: CSAKGQHTEAFF
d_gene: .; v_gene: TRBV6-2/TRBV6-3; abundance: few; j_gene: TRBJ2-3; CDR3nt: TGTGCCAGCAGTTACGGGGTTTCAGAGGTCCACATTGCCTCCCGTAGCACAGATACGCAGTATTTT; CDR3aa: CASSYGVSEVHIASRSTDTQYF
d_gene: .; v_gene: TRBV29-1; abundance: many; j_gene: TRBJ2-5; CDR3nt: TGCAGCGTTGACTTACTGCTACCCCAAGAGACCCAGTACTTC; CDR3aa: CSVDLLLPQETQYF
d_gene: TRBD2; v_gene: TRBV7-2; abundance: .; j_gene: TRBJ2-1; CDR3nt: TGTGCCAGCAGCCCCTTGGGACTAGCGAGACAGCAGTTCTTC; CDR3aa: CASSPLGLARQQFF
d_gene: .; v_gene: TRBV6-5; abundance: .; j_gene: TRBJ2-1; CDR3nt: TGTGCCAGCAGAGATGGACGAACCCAGGAGTTCTTC; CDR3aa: CASRDGRTQEFF
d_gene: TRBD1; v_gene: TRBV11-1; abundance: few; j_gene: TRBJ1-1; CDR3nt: TGTGCCAGCACCAACGGCAGGGGGCCTTTGAGCACTGAAGCTTTCTTT; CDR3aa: CASTNGRGPLSTEAFF
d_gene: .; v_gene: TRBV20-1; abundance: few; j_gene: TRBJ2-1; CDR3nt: TGCAGTGCTAGATCCAGGGGCGCGGATGAGCAGTTCTTC; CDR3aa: CSARSRGADEQFF
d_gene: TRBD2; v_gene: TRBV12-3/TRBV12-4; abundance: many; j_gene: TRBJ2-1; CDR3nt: TGTGCCAGCAGTTTGCAAGCGGGGGGCCGCAATGAGCAGTTCTTC; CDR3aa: CASSLQAGGRNEQFF
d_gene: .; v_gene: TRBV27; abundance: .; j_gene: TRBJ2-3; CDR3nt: TGTGCCAGCAGTCTCTTTCAGGGCACAGATACGCAGTATTTT; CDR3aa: CASSLFQGTDTQYF
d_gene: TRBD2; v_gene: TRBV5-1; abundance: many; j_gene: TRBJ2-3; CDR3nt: TGCGCCAGCAGCCTGACTAGCGGGAGGCCTGCAGATACGCAGTATTTT; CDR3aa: CASSLTSGRPADTQYF
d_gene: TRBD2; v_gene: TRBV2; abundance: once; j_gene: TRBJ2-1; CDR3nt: TGTGCCAGCAGTGGACTAGCGGGGGCCCTGCAGTTCTTC; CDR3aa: CASSGLAGALQFF
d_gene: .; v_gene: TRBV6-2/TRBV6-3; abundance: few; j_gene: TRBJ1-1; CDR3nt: TGTGCCAGCAGTTACGGGGCAGCTCATGGTTTCTTT; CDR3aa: CASSYGAAHGFF
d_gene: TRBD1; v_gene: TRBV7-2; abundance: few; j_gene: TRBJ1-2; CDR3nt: TGTGCCAGCAGCCAGGACAGGGGAAGTTATGGCTACACCTTC; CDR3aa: CASSQDRGSYGYTF
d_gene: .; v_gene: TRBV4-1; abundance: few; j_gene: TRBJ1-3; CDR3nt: TGCGCCAGCAGCCAAGAGGGAGCTGGAAACACCATATATTTT; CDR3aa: CASSQEGAGNTIYF